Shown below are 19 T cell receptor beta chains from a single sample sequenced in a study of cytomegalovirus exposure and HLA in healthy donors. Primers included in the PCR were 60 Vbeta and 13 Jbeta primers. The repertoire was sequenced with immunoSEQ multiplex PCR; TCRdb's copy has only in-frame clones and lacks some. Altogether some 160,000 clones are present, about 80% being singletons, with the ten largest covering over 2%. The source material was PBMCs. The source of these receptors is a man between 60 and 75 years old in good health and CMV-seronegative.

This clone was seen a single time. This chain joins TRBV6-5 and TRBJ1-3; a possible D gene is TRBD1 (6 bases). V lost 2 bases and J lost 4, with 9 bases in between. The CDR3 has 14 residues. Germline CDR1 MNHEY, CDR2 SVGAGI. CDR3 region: CASSYGQGGNTIYF. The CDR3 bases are TGTGCCAGCAGTTACGGGCAGGGGGGAAACACCATATATTTT.

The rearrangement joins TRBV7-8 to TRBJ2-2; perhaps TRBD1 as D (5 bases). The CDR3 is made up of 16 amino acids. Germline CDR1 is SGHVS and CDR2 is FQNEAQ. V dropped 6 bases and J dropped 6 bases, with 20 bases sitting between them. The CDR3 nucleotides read TGTGCCAGCAGTCGGGCGCCTAAGGGGCCCCCCGGGGAGCTGTTTTTT. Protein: CASSRAPKGPPGELFF.

The CDR3 DNA reads as TGCGCCAGCAGCTTACTCGGACAGACTGGCTACACCTTC. It specifies CASSLLGQTGYTF. This sequence joins TRBV5-1 and TRBJ1-2, with D maybe TRBD1 (6 bases). CDR1 and CDR2 (germline): SGHRS, YFSETQ. V was shortened by 2 bases and J by 7 bases, with 12 bases between the two germline ends. This CDR3 contains 13 residues.

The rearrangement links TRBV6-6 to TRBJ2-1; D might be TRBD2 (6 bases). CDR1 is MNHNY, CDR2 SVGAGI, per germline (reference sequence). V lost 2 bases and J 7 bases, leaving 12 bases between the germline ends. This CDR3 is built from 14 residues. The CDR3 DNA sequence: TGTGCCAGCAGTTACGGCGGGGTGGTAAATGAGCAGTTCTTC. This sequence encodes CASSYGGVVNEQFF.

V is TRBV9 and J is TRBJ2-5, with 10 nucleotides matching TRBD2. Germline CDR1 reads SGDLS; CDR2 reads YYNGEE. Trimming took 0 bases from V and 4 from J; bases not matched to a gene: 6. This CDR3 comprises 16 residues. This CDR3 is CASSVVSGREGETQYF. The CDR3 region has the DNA TGTGCCAGCAGCGTAGTCAGCGGGAGGGAAGGAGAGACCCAGTACTTC.

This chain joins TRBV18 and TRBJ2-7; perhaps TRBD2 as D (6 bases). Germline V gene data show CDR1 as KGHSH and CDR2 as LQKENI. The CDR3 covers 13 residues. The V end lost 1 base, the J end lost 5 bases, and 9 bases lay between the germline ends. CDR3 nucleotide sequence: TGTGCCAGCTCACCACTTTCGGGGGACGAGCAGTACTTC. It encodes CASSPLSGDEQYF.

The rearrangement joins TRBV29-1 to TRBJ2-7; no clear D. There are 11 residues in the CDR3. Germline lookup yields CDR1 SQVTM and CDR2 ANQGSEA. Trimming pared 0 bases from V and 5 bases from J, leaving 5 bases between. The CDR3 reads CSVEDPDEQYF. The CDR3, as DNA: TGCAGCGTTGAAGATCCGGACGAGCAGTACTTC.

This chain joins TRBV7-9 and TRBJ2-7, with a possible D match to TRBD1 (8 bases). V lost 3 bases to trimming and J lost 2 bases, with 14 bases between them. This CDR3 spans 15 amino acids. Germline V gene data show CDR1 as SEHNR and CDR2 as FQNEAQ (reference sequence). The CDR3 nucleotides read TGTGCCAGCAGCTTGAGCGGGACAGGTCCCTACGAGCAGTACTTC. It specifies CASSLSGTGPYEQYF.

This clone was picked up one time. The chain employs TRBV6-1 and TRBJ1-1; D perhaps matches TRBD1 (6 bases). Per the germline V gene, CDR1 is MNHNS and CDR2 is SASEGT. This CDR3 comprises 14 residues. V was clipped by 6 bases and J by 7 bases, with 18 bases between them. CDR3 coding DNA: TGTGCCAGCAGGGCGACAGGTAGCAGATTTGAAGCTTTCTTT. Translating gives CASRATGSRFEAFF.

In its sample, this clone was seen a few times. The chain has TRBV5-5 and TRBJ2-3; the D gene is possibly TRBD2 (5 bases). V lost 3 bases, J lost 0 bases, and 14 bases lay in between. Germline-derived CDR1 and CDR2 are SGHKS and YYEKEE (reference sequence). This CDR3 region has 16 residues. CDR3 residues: CASSSGLARSTDTQYF. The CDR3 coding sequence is TGTGCCAGCAGCTCCGGACTTGCCCGGAGCACAGATACGCAGTATTTT.

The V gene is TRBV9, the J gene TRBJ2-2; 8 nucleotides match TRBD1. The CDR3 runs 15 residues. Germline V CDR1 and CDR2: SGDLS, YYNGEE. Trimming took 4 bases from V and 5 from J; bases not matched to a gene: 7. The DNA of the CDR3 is TGTGCCAGCAGCACCAGGACAGGGCAAACCGGGGAGCTGTTTTTT. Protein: CASSTRTGQTGELFF. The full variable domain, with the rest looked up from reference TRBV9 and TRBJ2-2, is DSGVTQTPKHLITATGQRVTLRCSPRSGDLSVYWYQQSLDQGLQFLIQYYNGEERAKGNILERFSAQQFPDLHSELNLSSLELGDSALYFCASSTRTGQTGELFFGEGSRLTVL.

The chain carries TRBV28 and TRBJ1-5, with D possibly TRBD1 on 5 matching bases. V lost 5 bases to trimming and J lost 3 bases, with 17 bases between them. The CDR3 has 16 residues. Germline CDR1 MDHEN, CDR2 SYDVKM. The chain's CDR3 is CASSRGTGGFNQPQHF. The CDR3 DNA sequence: TGTGCCAGCAGTCGTGGGACGGGGGGGTTCAATCAGCCCCAGCATTTT.

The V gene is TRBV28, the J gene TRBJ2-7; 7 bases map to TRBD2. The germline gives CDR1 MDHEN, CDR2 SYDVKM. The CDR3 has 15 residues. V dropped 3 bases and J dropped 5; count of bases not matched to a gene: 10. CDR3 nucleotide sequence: TGTGCCAGCAGTTTTTTTATGGGGACTACTAACGAGCAGTACTTC. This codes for CASSFFMGTTNEQYF.

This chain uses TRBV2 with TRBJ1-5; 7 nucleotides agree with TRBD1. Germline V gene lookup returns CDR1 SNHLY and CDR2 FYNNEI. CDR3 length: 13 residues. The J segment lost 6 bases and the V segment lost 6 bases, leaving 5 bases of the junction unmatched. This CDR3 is CASSRQGRQPQHF. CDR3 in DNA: TGTGCCAGCAGCCGACAGGGCCGTCAGCCCCAGCATTTT.

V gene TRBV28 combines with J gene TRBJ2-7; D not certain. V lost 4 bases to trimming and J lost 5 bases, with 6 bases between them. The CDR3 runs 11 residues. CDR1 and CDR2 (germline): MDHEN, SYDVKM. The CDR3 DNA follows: TGTGCCAGCAGTTCCTTTGACGAGCAGTACTTC. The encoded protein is CASSSFDEQYF.

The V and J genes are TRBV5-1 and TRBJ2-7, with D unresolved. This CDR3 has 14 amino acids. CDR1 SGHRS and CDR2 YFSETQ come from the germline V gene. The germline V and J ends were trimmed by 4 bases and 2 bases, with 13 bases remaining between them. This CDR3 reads CASSPRIGAYEQYF. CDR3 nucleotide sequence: TGCGCCAGCAGCCCGCGGATAGGAGCCTACGAGCAGTACTTC.

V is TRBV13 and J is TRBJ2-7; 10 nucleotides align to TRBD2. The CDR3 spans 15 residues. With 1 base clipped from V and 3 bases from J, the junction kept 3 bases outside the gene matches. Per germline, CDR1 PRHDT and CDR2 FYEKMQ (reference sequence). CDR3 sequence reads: CASSLELAGHYEQYF. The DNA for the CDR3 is TGTGCCAGCAGCTTAGAACTAGCGGGACACTACGAGCAGTACTTC. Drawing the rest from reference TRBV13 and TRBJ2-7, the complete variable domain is AAGVIQSPRHLIKEKRETATLKCYPIPRHDTVYWYQQGPGQDPQFLISFYEKMQSDKGSIPDRFSAQQFSDYHSELNMSSLELGDSALYFCASSLELAGHYEQYFGPGTRLTVT.

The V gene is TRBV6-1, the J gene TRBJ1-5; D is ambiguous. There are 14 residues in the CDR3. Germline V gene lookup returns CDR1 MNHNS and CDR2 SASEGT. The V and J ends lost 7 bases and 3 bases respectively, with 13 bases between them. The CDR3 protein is CASKAPGDNQPQHF. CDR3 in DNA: TGTGCCAGCAAGGCTCCGGGAGACAATCAGCCCCAGCATTTT.

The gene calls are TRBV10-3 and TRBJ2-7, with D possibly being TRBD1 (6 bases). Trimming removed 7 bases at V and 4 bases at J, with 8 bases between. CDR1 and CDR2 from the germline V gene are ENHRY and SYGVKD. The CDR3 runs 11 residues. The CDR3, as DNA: TGTGCCATCAACCAGGGGTACGAGCAGTACTTC. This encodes CAINQGYEQYF.